One sample yielded the 7 T cell receptor beta chains listed below, sequenced in a study of Ad26.COV2.S vaccination and SARS-CoV-2 variants. Treatment given: approximately 18 received Ad26.COV2.S at low or high dose, single or two shots; 5 received placebo; per-sample allocation not given. It was on day 63 after the first vaccine or placebo injection that samples were taken. Produced via immunoSEQ multiplex PCR; TCRdb's table is partial and in-frame only. The profile covers roughly 270,000 clones, with approximately 89% appearing a single time and about 3.6% taken by the ten largest. This sample comprised peripheral blood, obtained in a trial of Ad26.COV2.S vaccine versus placebo. The receptors here all came from a person aged 18 to 65 who received the Ad26.COV2.S COVID-19 vaccine or a placebo.

This chain joins TRBV7-9 and TRBJ1-2; D is undetermined. Germline-derived CDR1 and CDR2 are SEHNR and FQNEAQ (reference sequence). This CDR3 has 14 amino acids. Trimming removed 3 bases at V and 5 bases at J, with 13 bases between. The CDR3 loop is CASSFTREEYGYTF. CDR3 in DNA: TGTGCCAGCAGCTTTACAAGGGAGGAATATGGCTACACCTTC.

The chain carries TRBV11-2 and TRBJ2-2; D may be TRBD1 (5 bases). V gave up 2 bases and J gave up 3 bases, with 7 bases separating them. The CDR3 is 14 residues long. The germline gives CDR1 SGHAT, CDR2 FQNNGV. For the CDR3, the DNA is TGTGCCAGCAGCTTACAGGGTTACACCGGGGAGCTGTTTTTT. It encodes CASSLQGYTGELFF.

This chain connects TRBV30 to TRBJ1-6; 10 bases line up with TRBD1. Trimming cost V 1 base and J 8 bases; bases outside gene matches: 5. The length of the CDR3 is 15 residues. The germline V gene encodes CDR1 GTSNPN and CDR2 SVGIG (reference sequence). In nucleotides, the CDR3 is TGTGCCTGGAGTGGGACAGGGGGTTTTTATTCACCCCTCCACTTT. It yields the protein CAWSGTGGFYSPLHF.

The CDR3 sequence: CASSFPGDRGDTQYF. The CDR3 DNA reads as TGTGCCAGCAGTTTCCCGGGAGATAGGGGGGATACGCAGTATTTT. V is TRBV27 and J is TRBJ2-3; D may match TRBD1 or TRBD2 (6 bases each). V was clipped by 3 bases and J by 6 bases, with 16 bases between them. CDR3 size: 15 residues. The germline CDR1 and CDR2 sequences are MNHEY and SMNVEV (reference sequence).

The chain couples TRBV4-1 to TRBJ2-1; 8 bases align to TRBD2. V was clipped by 1 base and J by 4 bases; unmatched bases: 15. CDR3 length: 19 residues. CDR1 is MGHRA, CDR2 YSYEKL, per germline. CDR3 in DNA: TGCGCCAGCAGCCAAGCTCCCCCCCGACCGGGGGGGTTTTACAATGAGCAGTTCTTC. It codes for CASSQAPPRPGGFYNEQFF.

The chain links TRBV6-6 to TRBJ2-2; 8 nucleotides line up with TRBD1. V shed 6 bases and J 0 bases; nucleotides not matched to a gene: 6. Germline V gene sequence: CDR1 MNHNY, CDR2 SVGAGI (reference sequence). CDR3 length: 16 residues. The CDR3 DNA sequence: TGTGCCAGCAGCCGGACAGGGAATACGAACACCGGGGAGCTGTTTTTT. Translation: CASSRTGNTNTGELFF.

The rearrangement links TRBV27 to TRBJ2-7, with 9 bases that match TRBD1. The CDR3 is made up of 14 amino acids. CDR1 MNHEY and CDR2 SMNVEV come from the germline V gene (reference sequence). The V gene end was trimmed by 7 bases and the J gene end by 7 bases; junction bases not matched to a gene: 11. The CDR3 sequence is CASTPGQGRWEQYF. Written as DNA, the CDR3 is TGTGCCAGCACCCCGGGACAGGGAAGGTGGGAGCAGTACTTC.